One and the same sample provided the 17 T cell receptor beta chains below, sequenced in a study of cytomegalovirus exposure and HLA in healthy donors. The PCR ran on 60 Vbeta and 13 Jbeta primers. Measured with immunoSEQ multiplex PCR; TCRdb has only the in-frame clones, and not every one. The data show about 93,000 clones, 70% to 85% seen once. Sample: PBMCs. The receptors derive from a man between 45 and 60 years old in good health and CMV-seronegative.

V gene TRBV5-1 combines with J gene TRBJ2-2, with D perhaps TRBD1 (5 bases). Trimming stripped 5 bases from V and 1 base from J, with 12 bases between. Germline CDR1 and CDR2: SGHRS and YFSETQ. This CDR3 is built from 15 residues. In DNA, the CDR3 is TGCGCCAGCAGGGTCACAGGCGTGAACACCGGGGAGCTGTTTTTT. Residues: CASRVTGVNTGELFF.

This clone was detected once. This chain uses TRBV30 with TRBJ1-1, with D perhaps matching TRBD1 (6 bases). V shed 2 bases and J shed 2 bases, with 18 bases lying between them. Germline values: CDR1 GTSNPN, CDR2 SVGIG (reference sequence). The CDR3 consists of 16 residues. The CDR3 loop reads CAWSTNPGHGNTEAFF. The CDR3 nucleotides are TGTGCCTGGAGTACGAATCCGGGACACGGAAACACTGAAGCTTTCTTT.

J is TRBJ2-5 and V is TRBV25-1, with 7 bases identical to TRBD1. Germline CDR1 and CDR2: MGHDK and SYGVNS. The CDR3 runs to 11 residues. With V trimmed by 10 bases and J by 5 bases, 4 bases remained unmatched. The CDR3 region is CATDRDETQYF. In nucleotides, the CDR3 is TGTGCCACCGACAGGGACGAGACCCAGTACTTC.

The rearrangement links TRBV7-2 to TRBJ1-3, with D hard to call. Trimming took off 1 base at V and 2 bases at J, with 9 bases between the two ends. CDR3 length: 15 residues. In germline, CDR1 is SGHTA, CDR2 FQGNSA. In DNA, the CDR3 is TGTGCCAGCAGCTTAGAAGGAGGGACTGGAAACACCATATATTTT. This sequence encodes CASSLEGGTGNTIYF.

V usage is TRBV19 and J usage is TRBJ2-5; tentatively, D is TRBD1 (5 bases). The CDR3 is 14 amino acids. V was clipped by 0 bases and J by 5 bases, with 10 bases between them. Germline CDR1 is LNHDA and CDR2 is SQIVND (reference sequence). This CDR3 is CASSIDINRETQYF. The CDR3 DNA sequence: TGTGCCAGTAGTATAGATATAAACAGGGAGACCCAGTACTTC.

The V call is TRBV6-1, the J call TRBJ2-3; 9 nucleotides line up with TRBD2. The CDR3 is 15 amino acids. The trim removed 8 bases at V and 5 bases at J, leaving 11 bases unmatched. The V gene's germline CDR1 is MNHNS and CDR2 SASEGT. The CDR3 loop is CASGRELAGIDTQYF. CDR3 sequence (DNA): TGTGCCAGCGGGAGGGAGCTAGCGGGAATAGATACGCAGTATTTT.

The chain couples TRBV5-1 to TRBJ2-1; D is unclear. This CDR3 comprises 15 residues. The germline V gene encodes CDR1 SGHRS and CDR2 YFSETQ. V dropped 2 bases and J dropped 0 bases, with 9 bases sitting between them. The CDR3 DNA sequence: TGCGCCAGCAGCTTCGACCCAGGCTCCTACAATGAGCAGTTCTTC. Its translation: CASSFDPGSYNEQFF.

The chain combines TRBV6-5 with TRBJ2-5; weak D call: TRBD1 (6 bases). Deletions cut 7 bases from V and 5 bases from J, with 14 bases between. The V gene's germline CDR1 is MNHEY and CDR2 SVGAGI. This CDR3 has 13 amino acids. The CDR3 spells CASKGNRDETQYF. In nucleotides, the CDR3 is TGTGCCAGCAAAGGGAACAGGGATGAGACCCAGTACTTC.

The chain is built from TRBV6-5 and TRBJ2-5; tentative D call: TRBD2 (6 bases). The CDR3 runs 12 residues. With 8 bases removed from V and 5 bases from J, the gap between germline ends came to 12 bases. CDR1 and CDR2 (germline): MNHEY, SVGAGI. The CDR3 is CASGGSLETQYF. The DNA for the CDR3 is TGTGCCAGCGGGGGGAGCCTCGAGACCCAGTACTTC.

In this sample, this clone turned up a few times. This chain uses TRBV7-9 with TRBJ1-1; 9 nucleotides agree with TRBD1. Germline-derived CDR1 and CDR2 are SEHNR and FQNEAQ (reference sequence). V lost 5 bases to trimming and J lost 8 bases; unmatched junction nucleotides: 6. The CDR3 is 13 amino acids. The CDR3 here is CASSRGQGGEAFF. The CDR3 DNA reads as TGTGCCAGCAGCCGGGGACAGGGCGGAGAAGCTTTCTTT.

This clone appeared a single time. The chain carries TRBV28 and TRBJ2-1, with D maybe TRBD1 (6 bases). Germline CDR1 and CDR2: MDHEN and SYDVKM. Trimming pared 3 bases from V and 6 bases from J, leaving 24 bases between. The CDR3 covers 18 residues. For the CDR3, the DNA is TGTGCCAGCAGTTTCCCCCTTTTGGGGACACAGTCCGTCAATGAGCAGTTCTTC. This gives the protein CASSFPLLGTQSVNEQFF.

DNA of the CDR3: TGTGCCAGCAGTACTCCGGGACAGCCCTACGAGCAGTACTTC. Translation: CASSTPGQPYEQYF. The V gene is TRBV6-5, the J gene TRBJ2-5; 7 bases align to TRBD1. The J call is doubtful: the DNA matches TRBJ2-7 better. Germline CDR1 reads MNHEY; CDR2 reads SVGAGI. The CDR3 is 14 amino acids.

The chain uses TRBV5-6 and TRBJ2-3; 9 positions agree with TRBD2. J gave up 3 bases and V 4 bases, and 9 bases lay outside the gene matches. The CDR3 spans 16 residues. CDR1 is SGHDT, CDR2 YYEEEE, per germline. CDR3 residues: CASSGLAGVVTDTQYF. CDR3 DNA: TGTGCCAGCAGCGGATTAGCGGGAGTGGTAACAGATACGCAGTATTTT. The whole variable domain, remainder taken from reference TRBV5-6 and TRBJ2-3, is DAGVTQSPTHLIKTRGQQVTLRCSPKSGHDTVSWYQQALGQGPQFIFQYYEEEERQRGNFPDRFSGHQFPNYSSELNVNALLLGDSALYLCASSGLAGVVTDTQYFGPGTRLTVL.

The chain couples TRBV7-9 to TRBJ1-1; D might be TRBD1 (6 bases). The germline gives CDR1 SEHNR, CDR2 FQNEAQ (reference sequence). Trimming shortened V by 4 bases and J by 8 bases, and 17 bases separated the two germline ends. The length of the CDR3 is 14 residues. In DNA form, the CDR3 reads TGTGCCAGCAGCTCAAGGGGGTGGCAGGGAGAAGCTTTCTTT. Translating gives CASSSRGWQGEAFF.

This rearrangement joins TRBV14 to TRBJ2-1; TRBD2 aligns across 7 bases. J gave up 7 bases and V 1 base, and 7 bases lay outside the gene matches. The CDR3 runs to 15 residues. Germline V lookup: CDR1 SGHDN, CDR2 FVKESK. This CDR3 reads CASSQGGAGSNEQFF. CDR3 coding DNA: TGTGCCAGCAGCCAAGGGGGAGCGGGATCGAATGAGCAGTTCTTC.

The rearrangement uses TRBV6-5 and TRBJ2-7; the match to TRBD2 covers 7 bases. Germline loops: CDR1 MNHEY, CDR2 SVGAGI. V lost 5 bases, J lost 4 bases, and 5 bases stayed unmatched. The CDR3 spans 13 residues. CDR3 nucleotides: TGTGCCAGCAGTCGCGGGAGTGAGTACGAGCAGTACTTC. It encodes CASSRGSEYEQYF.

The CDR3 here is CASSKQFQETQYF. CDR3 in DNA: TGTGCCAGCAGCAAACAGTTTCAAGAGACCCAGTACTTC. The V call is TRBV13, the J call TRBJ2-5; D gene uncertain. Germline V gene lookup returns CDR1 PRHDT and CDR2 FYEKMQ (reference sequence). This CDR3 region has 13 residues. V lost 5 bases, J lost 2 bases, and 9 bases lay in between.